This TCR beta chain was sequenced in a study of T cells after yellow fever vaccination. Points from the study as a whole: Among all clonotypes, a small share was observed in both CD4 and CD8 compartments. Most primary-vaccination clones reappeared after the booster (approximately 95% CD4, roughly 88% CD8).

On this clonotype itself: What it binds is unknown.

Synthesis of TCR cDNA relied on 5'RACE template switching, which attached a universal primer site and UMIs. Via MiXCR, TCRdb re-called the 5' RACE reads, giving one row per CDR3 protein. The sample comprises approximately 550,000 distinct CDR3 sequences, around 21% of which are singletons, and around an eighth rests with the top ten. The CDR3 totals 16 residues. J lost 0 bases, V lost 0 bases, and 4 bases had no gene match. Germline CDR1 is SGDLS and CDR2 is YYNGEE. The TCR comes from a man aged 25-45 years who received the YFV17D yellow fever vaccine. The specimen comprised PBMCs, sampled 15 days after the yellow fever booster vaccination. The chain has TRBV9 and TRBJ2-5; 8 positions agree with TRBD2. The CDR3 spells CASSVGAGGHQETQYF. DNA for the CDR3: TGTGCCAGCAGCGTAGGGGCGGGAGGCCACCAAGAGACCCAGTACTTC.